This TCR beta chain was found in a study of lymphopenia after photon versus proton radiotherapy. Whole-study results and caveats: Authors raise, but do not show, better survival with proton therapy. After lymphocyte nadir, photon-treated repertoires showed oligoclonal expansion, especially CD8+ Temra. Photon-treated patients lost naive T cells and TCR diversity; proton-treated stayed stable. Post-nadir TCR diversity decline inversely tracked overall survival among those who died.

Data came from immunoSEQ multiplex PCR; TCRdb stores just in-frame clones and leaves some out. This repertoire shows tens of thousands of clones, roughly 90% found once; its top ten account for 0.81%. Regarding this clone: Its target is unknown.

V was pared by 6 bases and J by 4 bases, with 10 bases between. Germline loops: CDR1 MDHEN, CDR2 SYDVKM. The CDR3 covers 13 residues. This specimen was peripheral blood, taken from a patient treated with photon-based radiotherapy. This rearrangement joins TRBV28 to TRBJ1-5; a weak D match, TRBD1 (5 bases). This sequence originates from a woman aged 45-65 years with cholangiocarcinoma. This chain's CDR3 is CASRAGANQPQHF. CDR3 nucleotide sequence: TGTGCCAGCAGAGCCGGGGCAAATCAGCCCCAGCATTTT.